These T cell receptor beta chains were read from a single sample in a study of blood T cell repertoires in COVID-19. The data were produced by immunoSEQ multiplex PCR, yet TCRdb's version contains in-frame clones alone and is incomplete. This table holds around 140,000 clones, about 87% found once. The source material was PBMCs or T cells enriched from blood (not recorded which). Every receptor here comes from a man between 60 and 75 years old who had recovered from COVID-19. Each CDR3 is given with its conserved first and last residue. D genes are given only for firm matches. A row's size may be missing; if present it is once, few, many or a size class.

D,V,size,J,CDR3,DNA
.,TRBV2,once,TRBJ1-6,CASRGAGNSPLHF,TGTGCCAGCAGAGGTGCAGGTAATTCACCCCTCCACTTT
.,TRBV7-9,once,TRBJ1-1,CASSDRNTEAFF,TGTGCCAGCAGCGACAGGAACACTGAAGCTTTCTTT
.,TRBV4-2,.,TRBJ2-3,CASSQVEDTQYF,TGTGCCAGCAGCCAAGTCGAGGATACGCAGTATTTT
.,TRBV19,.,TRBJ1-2,CASRQRTNYGYTF,TGTGCCAGCCGACAGAGGACTAACTATGGCTACACCTTC
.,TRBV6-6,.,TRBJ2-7,CASTSREGADEQYF,TGTGCCAGCACCTCACGGGAGGGGGCAGACGAGCAGTACTTC
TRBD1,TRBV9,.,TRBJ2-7,CASSFRQGEQYF,TGTGCCAGCAGCTTTCGACAGGGCGAGCAGTACTTC
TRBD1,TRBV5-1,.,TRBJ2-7,CASSSLSAQGDEQYF,TGCGCCAGCAGCTCACTTAGCGCTCAGGGGGACGAGCAGTACTTC
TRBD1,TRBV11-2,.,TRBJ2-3,CASSSGTGGGGTQYF,TGTGCCAGCAGTTCCGGGACAGGGGGCGGGGGTACGCAGTATTTT
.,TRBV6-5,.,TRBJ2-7,CASNLATAYEQYF,TGTGCCAGCAATCTCGCGACAGCCTACGAGCAGTACTTC
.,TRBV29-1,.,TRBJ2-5,CSVLTWRDPQETQYF,TGCAGCGTGCTAACGTGGAGGGATCCGCAAGAGACCCAGTACTTC
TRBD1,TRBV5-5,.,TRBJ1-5,CASSALDRGFQPQHF,TGTGCCAGCAGCGCACTGGACAGGGGTTTTCAGCCCCAGCATTTT
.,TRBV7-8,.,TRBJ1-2,CASSLRVATGSYGYTF,TGTGCCAGCAGCTTACGGGTCGCTACGGGAAGTTATGGCTACACCTTC
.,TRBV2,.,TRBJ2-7,CASSVRVVYEQYF,TGTGCCAGCAGTGTCAGGGTTGTATACGAGCAGTACTTC
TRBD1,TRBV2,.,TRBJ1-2,CASSERTGVRGYTF,TGTGCCAGCAGTGAACGGACAGGGGTTCGGGGCTACACCTTC
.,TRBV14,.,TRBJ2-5,CASSLGGSLETQYF,TGTGCCAGCAGCCTTGGGGGGAGTTTAGAGACCCAGTACTTC
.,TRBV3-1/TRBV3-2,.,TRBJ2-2,CASSQGGGTNTGELFF,TGTGCCAGCAGCCAAGGGGGGGGCACGAACACCGGGGAGCTGTTTTTT
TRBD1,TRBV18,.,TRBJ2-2,CASSPPTGADTGELFF,TGTGCCAGCTCACCACCCACAGGGGCAGACACCGGGGAGCTGTTTTTT
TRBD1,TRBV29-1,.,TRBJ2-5,CSVGGTAQETQYF,TGCAGCGTTGGGGGGACAGCCCAAGAGACCCAGTACTTC
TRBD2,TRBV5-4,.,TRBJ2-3,CASSLDGGSFDTQYF,TGTGCCAGCAGCTTGGACGGCGGGAGTTTCGATACGCAGTATTTT
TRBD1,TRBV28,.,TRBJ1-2,CASSTARDRVYGYTF,TGTGCCAGCAGCACCGCCCGGGACAGGGTCTATGGCTACACCTTC
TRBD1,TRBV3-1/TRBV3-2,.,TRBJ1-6,CASSVTGSDSPLHF,TGTGCCAGCAGCGTGACAGGGTCGGATTCACCCCTCCACTTT
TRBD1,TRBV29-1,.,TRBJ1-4,CSVAGTGVFGEKLFF,TGCAGCGTGGCCGGGACAGGGGTTTTTGGCGAAAAACTGTTTTTT
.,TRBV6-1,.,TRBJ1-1,CASSEANMGGEAFF,TGTGCCAGCAGTGAAGCGAATATGGGAGGGGAAGCTTTCTTT
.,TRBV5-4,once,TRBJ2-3,CASIARGGDTQYF,TGTGCCAGCATCGCTAGGGGAGGAGATACGCAGTATTTT
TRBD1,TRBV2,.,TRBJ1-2,CASSESGQVHYGYTF,TGTGCCAGCAGTGAATCGGGACAGGTTCACTATGGCTACACCTTC
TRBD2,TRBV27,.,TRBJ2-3,CASSLTSGRTTDTQYF,TGTGCCAGCAGTCTGACTAGCGGGCGAACTACAGATACGCAGTATTTT
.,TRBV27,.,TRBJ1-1,CASRRDTEAFF,TGTGCCTCAAGACGGGACACTGAAGCTTTCTTT
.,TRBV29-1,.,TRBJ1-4,CSVEDRATNEKLFF,TGCAGCGTTGAAGACAGGGCAACTAATGAAAAACTGTTTTTT
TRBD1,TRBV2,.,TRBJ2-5,CASSEARGLGETQYF,TGTGCCAGCAGTGAGGCCAGGGGGCTAGGGGAGACCCAGTACTTC
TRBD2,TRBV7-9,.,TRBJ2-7,CASSFLRGLAVDEQYF,TGTGCCAGCAGCTTTTTACGGGGACTAGCAGTAGACGAGCAGTACTTC
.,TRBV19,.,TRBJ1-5,CASSIGPRGSSNQPQHF,TGTGCCAGTAGTATAGGTCCCAGGGGATCGAGCAATCAGCCCCAGCATTTT
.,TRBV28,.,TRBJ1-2,CASSQPGGISYGYTF,TGTGCCAGCAGCCAGCCGGGAGGGATATCCTATGGCTACACCTTC
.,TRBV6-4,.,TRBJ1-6,CASSDQGYGDSPLHF,TGTGCCAGCAGTGACCAGGGGTATGGAGATTCACCCCTCCACTTT
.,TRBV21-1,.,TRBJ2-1,CASSGLGLDCVEQFF,TGTGCCAGCAGCGGATTGGGACTAGATTGCGTTGAGCAGTTCTTC
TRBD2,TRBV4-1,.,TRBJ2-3,CASSLGGAADTQYF,TGCGCCAGCAGCCTCGGGGGGGCGGCAGATACGCAGTATTTT
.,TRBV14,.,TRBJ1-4,CASSQGVLVEERLFF,TGTGCCAGCAGCCAAGGAGTATTAGTCGAGGAAAGACTGTTTTTT
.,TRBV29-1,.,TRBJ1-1,CSVSRGGENTEAFF,TGCAGCGTTTCGAGGGGGGGAGAAAACACTGAAGCTTTCTTT
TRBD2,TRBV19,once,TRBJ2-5,CASSTTSGSETQYF,TGTGCCAGTAGTACCACTAGCGGGAGCGAGACCCAGTACTTC
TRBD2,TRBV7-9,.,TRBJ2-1,CASSLAASYNEQFF,TGTGCCAGCAGTCTAGCGGCCTCCTACAATGAGCAGTTCTTC
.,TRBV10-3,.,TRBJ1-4,CAISESARSANEKLFF,TGTGCCATCAGTGAGTCCGCGCGCTCCGCTAATGAAAAACTGTTTTTT
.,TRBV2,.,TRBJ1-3,CASRLPDQGLGGNTIYF,TGTGCCAGCAGGCTGCCCGATCAGGGCTTAGGGGGAAACACCATATATTTT
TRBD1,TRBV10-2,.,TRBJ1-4,CASSAGGEKLFF,TGCGCCAGCAGTGCAGGGGGTGAAAAACTGTTTTTT
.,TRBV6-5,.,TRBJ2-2,CASIYTGTGELFF,TGTGCCAGCATCTACACAGGCACCGGGGAGCTGTTTTTT
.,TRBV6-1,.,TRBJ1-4,CASSREGKLFF,TGTGCCAGCAGCAGGGAGGGAAAACTGTTTTTT
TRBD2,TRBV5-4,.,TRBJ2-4,CASSLGLLAGEAKNIQYF,TGTGCCAGCAGCTTGGGGCTCCTAGCGGGAGAAGCCAAAAACATTCAGTACTTC
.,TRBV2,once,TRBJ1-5,CASRPDSSQPQHF,TGTGCCAGCAGACCCGACTCTTCCCAGCCCCAGCATTTT
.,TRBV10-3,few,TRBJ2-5,CAISERQLGETQYF,TGTGCCATCAGTGAGAGACAGCTAGGCGAGACCCAGTACTTC
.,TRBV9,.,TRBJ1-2,CASSVDVGYGYTF,TGTGCCAGCAGCGTAGACGTCGGCTATGGCTACACCTTC
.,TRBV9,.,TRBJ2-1,CASSPSQGEQFF,TGTGCCAGCAGCCCTTCGCAGGGTGAGCAGTTCTTC
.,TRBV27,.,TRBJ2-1,CASSTGYEQFF,TGTGCCAGTTCTACAGGTTACGAGCAGTTCTTC